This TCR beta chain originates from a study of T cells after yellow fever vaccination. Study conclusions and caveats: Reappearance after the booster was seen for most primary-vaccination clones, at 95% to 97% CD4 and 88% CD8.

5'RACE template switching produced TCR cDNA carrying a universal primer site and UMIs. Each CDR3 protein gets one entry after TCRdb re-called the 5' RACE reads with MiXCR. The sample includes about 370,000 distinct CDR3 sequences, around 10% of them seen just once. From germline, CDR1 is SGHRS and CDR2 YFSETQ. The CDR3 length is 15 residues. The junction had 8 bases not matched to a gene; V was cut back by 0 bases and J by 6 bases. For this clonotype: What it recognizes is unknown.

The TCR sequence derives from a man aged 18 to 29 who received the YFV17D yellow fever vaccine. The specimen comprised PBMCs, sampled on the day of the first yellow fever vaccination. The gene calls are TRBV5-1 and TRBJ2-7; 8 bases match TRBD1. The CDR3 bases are TGCGCCAGCAGCTTGGGGACAGGGATATCCGGCGAGCAGTACTTC. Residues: CASSLGTGISGEQYF.